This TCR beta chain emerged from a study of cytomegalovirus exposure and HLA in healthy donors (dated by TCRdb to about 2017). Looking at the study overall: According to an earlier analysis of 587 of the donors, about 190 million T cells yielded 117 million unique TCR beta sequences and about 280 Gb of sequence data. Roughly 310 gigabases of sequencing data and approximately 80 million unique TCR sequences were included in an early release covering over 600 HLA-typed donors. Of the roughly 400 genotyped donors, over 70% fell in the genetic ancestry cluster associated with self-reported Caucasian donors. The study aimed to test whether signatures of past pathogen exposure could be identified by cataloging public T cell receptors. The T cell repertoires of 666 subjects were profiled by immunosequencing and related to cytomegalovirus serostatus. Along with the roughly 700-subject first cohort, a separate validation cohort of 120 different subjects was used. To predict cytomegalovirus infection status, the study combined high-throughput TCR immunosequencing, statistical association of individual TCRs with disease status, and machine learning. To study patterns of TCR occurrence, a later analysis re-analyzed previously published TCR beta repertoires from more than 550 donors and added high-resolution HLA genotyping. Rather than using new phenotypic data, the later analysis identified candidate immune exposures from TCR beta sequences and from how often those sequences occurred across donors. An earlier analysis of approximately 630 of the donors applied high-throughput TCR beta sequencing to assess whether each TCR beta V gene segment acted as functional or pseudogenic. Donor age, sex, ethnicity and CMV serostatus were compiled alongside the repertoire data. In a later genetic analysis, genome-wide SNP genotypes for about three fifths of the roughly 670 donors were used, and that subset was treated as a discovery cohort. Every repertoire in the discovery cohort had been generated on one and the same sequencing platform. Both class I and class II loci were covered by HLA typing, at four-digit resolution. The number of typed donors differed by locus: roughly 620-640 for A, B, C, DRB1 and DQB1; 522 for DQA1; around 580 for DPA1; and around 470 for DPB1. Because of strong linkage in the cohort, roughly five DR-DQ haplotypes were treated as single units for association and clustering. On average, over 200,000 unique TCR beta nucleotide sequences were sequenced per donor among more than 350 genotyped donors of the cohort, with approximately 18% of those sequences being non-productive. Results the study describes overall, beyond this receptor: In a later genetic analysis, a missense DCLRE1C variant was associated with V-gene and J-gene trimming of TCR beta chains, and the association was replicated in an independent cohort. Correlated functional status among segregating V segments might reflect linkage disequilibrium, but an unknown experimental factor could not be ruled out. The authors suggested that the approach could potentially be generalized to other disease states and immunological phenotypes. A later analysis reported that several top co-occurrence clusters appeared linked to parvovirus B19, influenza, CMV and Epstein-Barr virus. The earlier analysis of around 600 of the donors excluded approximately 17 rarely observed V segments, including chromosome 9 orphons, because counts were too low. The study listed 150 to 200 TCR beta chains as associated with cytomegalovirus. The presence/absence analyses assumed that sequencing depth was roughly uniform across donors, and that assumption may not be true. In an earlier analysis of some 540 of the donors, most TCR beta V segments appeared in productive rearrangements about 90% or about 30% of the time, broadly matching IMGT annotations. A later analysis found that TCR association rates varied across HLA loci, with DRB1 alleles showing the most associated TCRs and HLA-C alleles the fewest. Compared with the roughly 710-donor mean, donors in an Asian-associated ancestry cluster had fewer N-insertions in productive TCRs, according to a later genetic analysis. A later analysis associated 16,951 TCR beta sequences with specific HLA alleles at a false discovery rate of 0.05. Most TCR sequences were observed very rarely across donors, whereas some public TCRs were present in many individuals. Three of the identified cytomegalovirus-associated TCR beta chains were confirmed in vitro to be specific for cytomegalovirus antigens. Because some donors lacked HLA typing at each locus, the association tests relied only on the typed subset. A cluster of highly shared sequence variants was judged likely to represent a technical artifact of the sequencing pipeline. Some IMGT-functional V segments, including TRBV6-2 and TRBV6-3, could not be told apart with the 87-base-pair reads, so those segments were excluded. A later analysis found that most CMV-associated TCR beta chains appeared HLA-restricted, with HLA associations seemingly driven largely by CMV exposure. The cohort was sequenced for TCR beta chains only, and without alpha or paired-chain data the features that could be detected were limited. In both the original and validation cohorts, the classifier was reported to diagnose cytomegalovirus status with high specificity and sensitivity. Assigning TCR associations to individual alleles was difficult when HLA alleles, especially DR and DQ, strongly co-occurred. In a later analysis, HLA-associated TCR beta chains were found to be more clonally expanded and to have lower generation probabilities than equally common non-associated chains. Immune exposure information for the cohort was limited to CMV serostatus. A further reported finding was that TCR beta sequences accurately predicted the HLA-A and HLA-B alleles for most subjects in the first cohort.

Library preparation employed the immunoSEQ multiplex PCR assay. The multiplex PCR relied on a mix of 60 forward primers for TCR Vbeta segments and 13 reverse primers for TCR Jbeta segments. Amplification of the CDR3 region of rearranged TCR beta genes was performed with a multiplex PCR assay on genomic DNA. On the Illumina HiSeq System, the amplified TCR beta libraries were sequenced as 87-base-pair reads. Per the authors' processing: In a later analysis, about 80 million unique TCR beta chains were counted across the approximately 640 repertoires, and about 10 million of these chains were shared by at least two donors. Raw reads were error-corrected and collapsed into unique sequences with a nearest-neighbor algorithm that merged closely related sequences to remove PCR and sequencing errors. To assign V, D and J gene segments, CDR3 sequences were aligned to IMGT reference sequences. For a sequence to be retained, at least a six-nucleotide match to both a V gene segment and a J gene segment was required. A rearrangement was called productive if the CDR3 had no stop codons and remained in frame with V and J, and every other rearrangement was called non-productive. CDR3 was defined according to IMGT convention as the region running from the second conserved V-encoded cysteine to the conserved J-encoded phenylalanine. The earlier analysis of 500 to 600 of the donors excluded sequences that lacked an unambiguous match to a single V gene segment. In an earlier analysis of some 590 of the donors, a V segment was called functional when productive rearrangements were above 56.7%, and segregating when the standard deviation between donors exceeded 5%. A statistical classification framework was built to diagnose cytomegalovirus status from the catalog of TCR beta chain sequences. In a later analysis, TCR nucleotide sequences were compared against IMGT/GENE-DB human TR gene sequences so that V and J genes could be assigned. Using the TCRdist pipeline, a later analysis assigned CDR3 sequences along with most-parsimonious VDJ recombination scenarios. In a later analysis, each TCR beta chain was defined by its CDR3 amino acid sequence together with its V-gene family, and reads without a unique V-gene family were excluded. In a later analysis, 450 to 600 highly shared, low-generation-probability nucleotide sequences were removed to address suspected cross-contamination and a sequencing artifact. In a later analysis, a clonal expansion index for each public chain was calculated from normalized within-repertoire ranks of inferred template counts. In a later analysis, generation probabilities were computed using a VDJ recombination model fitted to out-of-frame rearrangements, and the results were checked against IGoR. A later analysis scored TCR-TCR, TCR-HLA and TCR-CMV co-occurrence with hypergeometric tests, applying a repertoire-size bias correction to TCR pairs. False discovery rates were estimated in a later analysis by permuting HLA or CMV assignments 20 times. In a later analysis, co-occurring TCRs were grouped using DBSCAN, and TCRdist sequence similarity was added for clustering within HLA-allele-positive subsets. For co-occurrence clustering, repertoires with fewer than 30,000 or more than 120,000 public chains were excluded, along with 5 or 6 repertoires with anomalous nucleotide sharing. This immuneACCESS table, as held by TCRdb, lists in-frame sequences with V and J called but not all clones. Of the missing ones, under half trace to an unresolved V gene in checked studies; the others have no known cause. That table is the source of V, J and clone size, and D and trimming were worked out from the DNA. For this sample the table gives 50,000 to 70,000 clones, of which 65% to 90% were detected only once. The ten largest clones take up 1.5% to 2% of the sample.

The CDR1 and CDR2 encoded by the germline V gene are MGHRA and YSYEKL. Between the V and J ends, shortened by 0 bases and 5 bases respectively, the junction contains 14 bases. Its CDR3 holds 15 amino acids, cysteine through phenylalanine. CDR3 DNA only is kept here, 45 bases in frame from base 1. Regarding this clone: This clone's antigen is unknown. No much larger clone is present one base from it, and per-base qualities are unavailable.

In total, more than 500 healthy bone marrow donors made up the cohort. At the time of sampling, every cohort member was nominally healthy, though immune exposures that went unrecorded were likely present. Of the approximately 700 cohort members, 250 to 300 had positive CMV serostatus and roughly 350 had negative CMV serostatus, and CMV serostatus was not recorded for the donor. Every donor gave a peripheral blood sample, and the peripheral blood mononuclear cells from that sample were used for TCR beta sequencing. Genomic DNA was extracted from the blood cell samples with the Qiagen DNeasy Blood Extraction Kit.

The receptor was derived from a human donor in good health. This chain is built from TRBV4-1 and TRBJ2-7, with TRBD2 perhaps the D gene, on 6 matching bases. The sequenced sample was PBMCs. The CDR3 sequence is CASSQESTRGNEQYF. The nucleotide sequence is TGCGCCAGCAGCCAAGAATCGACTAGGGGAAACGAGCAGTACTTC.